The clone carrying this T cell receptor beta chain came up many times. V lost 6 bases and J 5 bases, leaving 10 bases between the germline ends. This CDR3 is built from 13 residues. These data are taken from a study of regulatory T cells in long-lasting Graves disease. For TCR beta, libraries came from iRepertoire HTBI primers and Arm-PCR of CDR3 regions. From the multiplex PCR reads, TCRdb called clonotypes with MiXCR, one entry per CDR3 protein. Of approximately 460,000 distinct CDR3 sequences listed, about 17% are singletons. As to time point: newly diagnosed GD, antithyroid drugs for less than 3 months. Construction of the TCR library relied on RNA isolated from PBMCs. These sequences were also reported in another study, on T cells in Graves' hyperthyroidism and ophthalmopathy.

The material sequenced was peripheral blood mononuclear cells (PBMCs), taken at new diagnosis, from a patient treated with antithyroid drugs. The chain is built from TRBV12-3 or TRBV12-4 and TRBJ2-2, with D perhaps TRBD2 (5 bases). This TCR came from a woman aged 25 to 39 with Graves disease. CDR3 in amino acids: CASSTTRTGELFF. CDR3 DNA: TGTGCCAGCAGCACCACTAGAACCGGGGAGCTGTTTTTT.